Listed below are T cell receptor beta chains from one sample, sequenced in a study of technical replicates of blood from a handful of donors. Method: immunoSEQ multiplex PCR; TCRdb's copy keeps in-frame clones and lacks some. This table has more than 65,000 clones, approximately 96% appearing once. The sequenced sample consisted of T cells isolated from PBMCs. These receptor sequences come from a human donor in good health. The CDR3 runs from the conserved cysteine through the conserved F or W. D genes are given only for firm matches.

V: TRBV7-9; D: TRBD1; J: TRBJ2-1; DNA: TGTGCCAGCAGCTACCGGGACAGGTCCTACAATGAGCAGTTCTTC; CDR3: CASSYRDRSYNEQFF
V: TRBV6-4; D: TRBD1; J: TRBJ1-1; DNA: TGTGCCAGCAGCCGGGACAGGGAATTAGGCACTGAAGCTTTCTTT; CDR3: CASSRDRELGTEAFF
V: TRBV5-1; D: TRBD2; J: TRBJ2-3; DNA: TGCGCCAGCAGCTTGGAAGGCCCAGCGGGAGGTCCAGGTACGCAGTATTTT; CDR3: CASSLEGPAGGPGTQYF
V: TRBV9; D: -; J: TRBJ1-4; DNA: TGTGCCAGCAGCGACCCTACAGTTAATGAAAAACTGTTTTTT; CDR3: CASSDPTVNEKLFF
V: TRBV29-1; D: -; J: TRBJ2-3; DNA: TGCAGCGTTGATCCGGGGTGGGCAGATACGCAGTATTTT; CDR3: CSVDPGWADTQYF
V: TRBV6-5; D: TRBD1; J: TRBJ1-2; DNA: TGTGCCAGCAGTTACACCCCGACAGGGGACTATGGCTACACCTTC; CDR3: CASSYTPTGDYGYTF
V: TRBV30; D: -; J: TRBJ1-2; DNA: TGTGCCTGGAGTGTGGGGGGTGCCGGCGGCTACACCTTC; CDR3: CAWSVGGAGGYTF
V: TRBV6-5; D: -; J: TRBJ2-1; DNA: TGTGCCAGCAGTTACCTCGAGGCCCCAGAGCAGTTCTTC; CDR3: CASSYLEAPEQFF
V: TRBV5-4; D: -; J: TRBJ1-1; DNA: TGTGCCAGCAGGCAACAGGCGAACACTGAAGCTTTCTTT; CDR3: CASRQQANTEAFF
V: TRBV9; D: -; J: TRBJ2-7; DNA: TGTGCCAGCAGCGACGGACTCAACGAGAGAGGCGAGCAGTACTTC; CDR3: CASSDGLNERGEQYF
V: TRBV30; D: TRBD1; J: TRBJ1-5; DNA: TGTGCCTGGAGCCCGGGACAGGGTCGACAGCCCCAGCATTTT; CDR3: CAWSPGQGRQPQHF
V: TRBV10-3; D: -; J: TRBJ2-4; DNA: TGTGCGACACACCCCGAAGCGGCTAGCTGGGACATTCAGTACTTC; CDR3: CATHPEAASWDIQYF
V: TRBV6-5; D: -; J: TRBJ1-5; DNA: TGTGCCAGCAGTTATTATCAGGGTAGCAATCAGCCCCAGCATTTT; CDR3: CASSYYQGSNQPQHF
V: TRBV5-1; D: -; J: TRBJ1-2; DNA: TGCGCCAGCAGCTTGGCTTATTCCAGGGTGGCTGAGATCTATGGCTACACCTTC; CDR3: CASSLAYSRVAEIYGYTF
V: TRBV1; D: -; J: TRBJ2-2; DNA: TGCACCAGCAGCCAAGAAATCGTTATCCGGACTAGCGGGAGGTGGTACACCGGGGAGCTGTTTTTT; CDR3: CTSSQEIVIRTSGRWYTGELFF